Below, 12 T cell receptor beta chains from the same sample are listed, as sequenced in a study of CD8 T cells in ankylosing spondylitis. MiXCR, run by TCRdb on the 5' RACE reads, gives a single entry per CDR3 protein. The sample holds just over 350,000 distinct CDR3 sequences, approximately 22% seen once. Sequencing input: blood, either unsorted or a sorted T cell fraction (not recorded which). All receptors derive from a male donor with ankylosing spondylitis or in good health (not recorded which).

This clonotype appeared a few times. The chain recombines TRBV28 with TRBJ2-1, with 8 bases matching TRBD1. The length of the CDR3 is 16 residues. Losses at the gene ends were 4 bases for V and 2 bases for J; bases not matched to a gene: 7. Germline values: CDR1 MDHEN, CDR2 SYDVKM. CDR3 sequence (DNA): TGTGCCAGCAGTTCGACAGGGGTTATAACCTACAATGAGCAGTTCTTC. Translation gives CASSSTGVITYNEQFF.

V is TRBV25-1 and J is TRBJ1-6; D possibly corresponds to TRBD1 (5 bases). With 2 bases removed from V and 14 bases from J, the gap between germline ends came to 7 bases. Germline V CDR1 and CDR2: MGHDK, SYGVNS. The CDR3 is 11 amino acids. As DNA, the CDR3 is TGTGCCAGCAGTGAAATGGGGGCCCTCCACTTT. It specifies CASSEMGALHF.

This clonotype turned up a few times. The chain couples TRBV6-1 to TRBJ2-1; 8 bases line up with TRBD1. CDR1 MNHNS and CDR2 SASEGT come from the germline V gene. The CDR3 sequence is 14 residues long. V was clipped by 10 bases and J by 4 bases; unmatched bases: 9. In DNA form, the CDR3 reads TGTGCCACCTCTATGGGACAGGTTTACAATGAGCAGTTCTTC. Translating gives CATSMGQVYNEQFF.

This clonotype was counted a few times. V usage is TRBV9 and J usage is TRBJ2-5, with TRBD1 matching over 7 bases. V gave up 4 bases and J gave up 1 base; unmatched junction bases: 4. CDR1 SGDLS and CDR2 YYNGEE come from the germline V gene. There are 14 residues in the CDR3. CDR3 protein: CASSQGGIQETQYF. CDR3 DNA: TGTGCCAGCAGCCAAGGGGGCATCCAAGAGACCCAGTACTTC.

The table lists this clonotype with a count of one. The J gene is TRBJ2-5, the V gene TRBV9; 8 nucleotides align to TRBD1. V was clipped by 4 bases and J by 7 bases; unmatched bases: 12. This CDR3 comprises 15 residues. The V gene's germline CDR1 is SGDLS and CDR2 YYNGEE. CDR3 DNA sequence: TGTGCCAGCAGCCCACGACAGGGGCCCCGAGGGACCCAGTACTTC. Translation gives CASSPRQGPRGTQYF.

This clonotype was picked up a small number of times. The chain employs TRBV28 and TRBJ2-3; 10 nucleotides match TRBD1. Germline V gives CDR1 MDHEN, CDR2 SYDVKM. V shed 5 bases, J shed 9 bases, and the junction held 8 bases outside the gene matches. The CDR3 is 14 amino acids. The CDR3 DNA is TGTGCCAGCAGTCCCGGGACAGGGGTTTGGACGCAGTATTTT. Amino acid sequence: CASSPGTGVWTQYF.

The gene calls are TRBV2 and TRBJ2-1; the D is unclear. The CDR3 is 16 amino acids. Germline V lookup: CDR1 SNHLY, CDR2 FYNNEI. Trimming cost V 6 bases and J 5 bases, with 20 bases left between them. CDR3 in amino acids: CASRAWRHGPDNEQFF. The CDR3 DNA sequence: TGTGCCAGCAGAGCGTGGCGCCACGGTCCGGACAATGAGCAGTTCTTC.

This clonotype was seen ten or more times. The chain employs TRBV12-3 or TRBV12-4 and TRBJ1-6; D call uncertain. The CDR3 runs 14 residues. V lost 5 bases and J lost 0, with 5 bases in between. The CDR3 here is CASSLSSYNSPLHF. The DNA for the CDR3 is TGTGCCAGCAGTCTGAGCTCCTATAATTCACCCCTCCACTTT.

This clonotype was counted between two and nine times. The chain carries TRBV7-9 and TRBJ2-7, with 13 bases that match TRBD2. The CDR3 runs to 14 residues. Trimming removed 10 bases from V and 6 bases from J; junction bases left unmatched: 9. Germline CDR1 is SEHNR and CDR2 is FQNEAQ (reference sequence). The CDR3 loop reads CATQKGLAGVEQYF. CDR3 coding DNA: TGTGCCACCCAAAAAGGACTAGCGGGGGTCGAGCAGTACTTC.

The CDR3 region has the DNA TGTGCCAGCAGTTCTACACTAGCGGGGGGCGATAACACCGGGGAGCTGTTTTTT. This encodes CASSSTLAGGDNTGELFF. V and J are TRBV12-3 or TRBV12-4 and TRBJ2-2; 12 nucleotides align to TRBD2. CDR3 length: 18 amino acids. V gave up 4 bases and J gave up 2 bases; unmatched junction bases: 8.

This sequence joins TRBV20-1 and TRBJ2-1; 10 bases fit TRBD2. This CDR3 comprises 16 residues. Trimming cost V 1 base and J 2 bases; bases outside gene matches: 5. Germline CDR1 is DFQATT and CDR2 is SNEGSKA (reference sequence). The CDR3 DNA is TGCAGTGCTAGAGTTAAGCGGGGGGGCCCCTACAATGAGCAGTTCTTC. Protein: CSARVKRGGPYNEQFF.

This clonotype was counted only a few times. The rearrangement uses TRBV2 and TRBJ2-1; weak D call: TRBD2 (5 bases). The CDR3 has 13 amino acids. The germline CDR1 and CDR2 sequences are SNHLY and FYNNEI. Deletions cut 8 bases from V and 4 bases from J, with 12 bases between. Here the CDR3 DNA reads TGTGCCAGCCTTAGCGAGCGATACAATGAGCAGTTCTTC. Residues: CASLSERYNEQFF.